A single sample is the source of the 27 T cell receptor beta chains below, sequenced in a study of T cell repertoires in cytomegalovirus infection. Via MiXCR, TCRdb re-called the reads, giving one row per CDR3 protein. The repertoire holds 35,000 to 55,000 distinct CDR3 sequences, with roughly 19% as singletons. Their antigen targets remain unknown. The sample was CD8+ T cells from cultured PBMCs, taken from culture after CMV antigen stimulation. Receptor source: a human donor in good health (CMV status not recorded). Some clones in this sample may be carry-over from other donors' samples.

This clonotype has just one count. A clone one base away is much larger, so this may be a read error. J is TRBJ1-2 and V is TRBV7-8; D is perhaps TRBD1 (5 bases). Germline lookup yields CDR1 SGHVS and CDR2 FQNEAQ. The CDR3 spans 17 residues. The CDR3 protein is CASSLAGVGVAGYGCTF. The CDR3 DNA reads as TGTGCCAGCAGCTTAGCGGGGGTGGGGGTTGCAGGCTATGGCTGCACCTTC.

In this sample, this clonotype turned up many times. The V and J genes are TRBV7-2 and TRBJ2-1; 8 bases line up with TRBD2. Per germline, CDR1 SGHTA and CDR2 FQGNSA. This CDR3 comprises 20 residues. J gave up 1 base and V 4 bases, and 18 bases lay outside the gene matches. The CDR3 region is CASSSTISGSIDLSYNEQFF. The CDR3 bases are TGTGCCAGCAGCTCGACGATCAGCGGGAGTATAGACCTTTCCTACAATGAGCAGTTCTTC. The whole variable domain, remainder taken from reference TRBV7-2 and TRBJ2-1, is GAGVSQSPSNKVTEKGKDVELRCDPISGHTALYWYRQSLGQGLEFLIYFQGNSAPDKSGLPSDRFSAERTGGSVSTLTIQRTQQEDSAVYLCASSSTISGSIDLSYNEQFFGPGTRLTVL.

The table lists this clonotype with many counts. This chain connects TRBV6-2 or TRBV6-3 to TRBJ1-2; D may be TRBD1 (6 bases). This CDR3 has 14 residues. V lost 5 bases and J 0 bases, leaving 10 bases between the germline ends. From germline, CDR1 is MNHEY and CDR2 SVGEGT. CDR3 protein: CASSDWTANYGYTF. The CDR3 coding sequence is TGTGCCAGCAGTGATTGGACAGCTAACTATGGCTACACCTTC.

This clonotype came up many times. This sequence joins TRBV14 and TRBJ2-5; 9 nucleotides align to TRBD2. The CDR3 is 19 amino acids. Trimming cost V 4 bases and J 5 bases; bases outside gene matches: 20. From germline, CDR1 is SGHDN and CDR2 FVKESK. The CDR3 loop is CASSPSWGVAGEIVETQYF. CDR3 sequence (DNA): TGTGCCAGCAGCCCCTCTTGGGGAGTAGCGGGAGAGATTGTGGAGACCCAGTACTTC.

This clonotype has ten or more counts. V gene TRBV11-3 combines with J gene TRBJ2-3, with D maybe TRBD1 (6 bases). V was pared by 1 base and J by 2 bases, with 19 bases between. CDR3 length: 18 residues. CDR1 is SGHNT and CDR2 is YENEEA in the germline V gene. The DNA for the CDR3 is TGTGCCAGCAGCTTAGGGGCCTTTGGGGGCGCTTTCACAGATACGCAGTATTTT. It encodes CASSLGAFGGAFTDTQYF.

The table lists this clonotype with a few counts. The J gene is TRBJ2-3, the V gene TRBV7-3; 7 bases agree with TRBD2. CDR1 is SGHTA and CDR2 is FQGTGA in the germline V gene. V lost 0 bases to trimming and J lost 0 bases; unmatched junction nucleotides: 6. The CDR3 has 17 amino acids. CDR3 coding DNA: TGTGCCAGCAGCTTAACCATGGGGGAGGGAAGCACAGATACGCAGTATTTT. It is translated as CASSLTMGEGSTDTQYF.

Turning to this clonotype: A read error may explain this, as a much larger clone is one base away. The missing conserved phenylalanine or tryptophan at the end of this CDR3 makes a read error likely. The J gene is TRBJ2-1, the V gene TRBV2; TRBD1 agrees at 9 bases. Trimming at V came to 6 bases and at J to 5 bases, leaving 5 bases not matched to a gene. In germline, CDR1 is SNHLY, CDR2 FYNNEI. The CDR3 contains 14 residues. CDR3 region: CASSWTGANNEQFL. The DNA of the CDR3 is TGTGCCAGCAGCTGGACAGGGGCGAACAATGAGCAGTTCTTA.

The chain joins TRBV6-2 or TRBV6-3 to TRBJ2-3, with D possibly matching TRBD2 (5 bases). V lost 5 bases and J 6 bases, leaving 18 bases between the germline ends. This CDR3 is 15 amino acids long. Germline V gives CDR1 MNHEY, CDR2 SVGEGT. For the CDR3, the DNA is TGTGCCAGCAGTACCCTAGGGAGAGAGTGGGATACGCAGTATTTT. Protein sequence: CASSTLGREWDTQYF.

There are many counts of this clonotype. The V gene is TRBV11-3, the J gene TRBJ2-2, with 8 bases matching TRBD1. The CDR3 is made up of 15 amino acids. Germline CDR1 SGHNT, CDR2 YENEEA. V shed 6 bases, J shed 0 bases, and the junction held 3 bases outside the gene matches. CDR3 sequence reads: CASRRTGSNTGELFF. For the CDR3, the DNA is TGTGCCAGCAGGCGGACAGGGTCGAACACCGGGGAGCTGTTTTTT.

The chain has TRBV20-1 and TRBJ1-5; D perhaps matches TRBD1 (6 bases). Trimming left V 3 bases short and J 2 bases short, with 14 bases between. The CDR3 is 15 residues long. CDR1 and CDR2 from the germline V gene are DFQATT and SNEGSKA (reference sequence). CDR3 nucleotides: TGCAGTGCTAGTCAGGCTTCAGGGGGCAATCAGCCCCAGCATTTT. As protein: CSASQASGGNQPQHF.

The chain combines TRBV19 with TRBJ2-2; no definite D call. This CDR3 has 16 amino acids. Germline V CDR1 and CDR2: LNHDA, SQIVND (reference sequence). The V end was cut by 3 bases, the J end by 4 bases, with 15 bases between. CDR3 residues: CASSIGRSIRTGELFF. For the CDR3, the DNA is TGTGCCAGTAGTATCGGTAGGAGCATTCGCACCGGGGAGCTGTTTTTT.

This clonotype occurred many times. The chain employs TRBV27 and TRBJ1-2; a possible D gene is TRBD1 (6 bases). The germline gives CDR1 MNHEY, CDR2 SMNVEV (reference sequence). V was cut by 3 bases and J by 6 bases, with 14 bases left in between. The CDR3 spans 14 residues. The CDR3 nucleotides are TGTGCCAGCAGTTTTCTACAGGGCGATGATGGCTACACCTTC. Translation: CASSFLQGDDGYTF.

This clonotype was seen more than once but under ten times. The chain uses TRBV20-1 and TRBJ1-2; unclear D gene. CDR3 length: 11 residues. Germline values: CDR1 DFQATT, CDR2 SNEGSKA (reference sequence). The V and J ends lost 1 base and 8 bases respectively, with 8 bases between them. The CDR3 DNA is TGCAGTGCTAGAGGGGATGGAGGCTACACCTTC. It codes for CSARGDGGYTF.

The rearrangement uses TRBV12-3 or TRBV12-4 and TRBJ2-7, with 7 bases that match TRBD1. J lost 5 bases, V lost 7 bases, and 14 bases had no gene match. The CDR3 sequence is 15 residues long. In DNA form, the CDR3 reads TGTGCCAGCAACACCCGGACAGGAGTAGTCGACGAGCAGTACTTC. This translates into CASNTRTGVVDEQYF.

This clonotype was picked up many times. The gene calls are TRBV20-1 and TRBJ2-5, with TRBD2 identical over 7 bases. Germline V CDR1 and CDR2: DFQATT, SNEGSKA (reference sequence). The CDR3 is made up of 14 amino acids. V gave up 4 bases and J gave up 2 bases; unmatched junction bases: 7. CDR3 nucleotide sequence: TGCAGTGCTACCCCTAGCGGACGTCAAGAGACCCAGTACTTC. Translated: CSATPSGRQETQYF.

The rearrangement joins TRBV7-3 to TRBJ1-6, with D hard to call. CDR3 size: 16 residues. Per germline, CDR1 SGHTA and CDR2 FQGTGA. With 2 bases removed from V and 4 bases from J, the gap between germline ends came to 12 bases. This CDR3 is CASSLGDRSYNSPLHF. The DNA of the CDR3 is TGTGCCAGCAGCTTAGGGGATCGCTCATATAATTCACCCCTCCACTTT.

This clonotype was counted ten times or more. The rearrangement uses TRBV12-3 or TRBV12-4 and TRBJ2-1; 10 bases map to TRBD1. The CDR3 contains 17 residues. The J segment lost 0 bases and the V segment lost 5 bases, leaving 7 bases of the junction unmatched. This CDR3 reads CASSPGTGDSSYNEQFF. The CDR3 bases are TGTGCCAGCAGTCCCGGGACAGGGGATAGCTCCTACAATGAGCAGTTCTTC.

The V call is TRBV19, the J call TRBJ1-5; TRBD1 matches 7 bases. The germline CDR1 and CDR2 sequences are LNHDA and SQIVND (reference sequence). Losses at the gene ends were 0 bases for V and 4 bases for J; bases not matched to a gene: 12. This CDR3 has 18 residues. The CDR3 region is CASSIDRSQGFENQPQHF. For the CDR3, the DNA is TGTGCCAGTAGTATAGATCGGTCACAGGGGTTCGAAAATCAGCCCCAGCATTTT.

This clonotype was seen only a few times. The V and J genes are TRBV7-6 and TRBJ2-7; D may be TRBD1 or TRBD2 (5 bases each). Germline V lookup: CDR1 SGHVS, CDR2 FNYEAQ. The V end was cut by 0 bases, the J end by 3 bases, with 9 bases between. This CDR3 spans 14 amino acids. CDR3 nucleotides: TGTGCCAGCAGCTTAGCGGGACCAGTCTACGAGCAGTACTTC. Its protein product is CASSLAGPVYEQYF.

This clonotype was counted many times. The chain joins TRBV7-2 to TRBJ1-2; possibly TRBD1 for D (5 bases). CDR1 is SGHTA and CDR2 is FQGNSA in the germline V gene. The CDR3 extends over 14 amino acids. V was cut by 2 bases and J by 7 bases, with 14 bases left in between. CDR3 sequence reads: CASSLSGTVGGYTF. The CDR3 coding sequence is TGTGCCAGCAGCTTATCCGGGACGGTGGGTGGCTACACCTTC.

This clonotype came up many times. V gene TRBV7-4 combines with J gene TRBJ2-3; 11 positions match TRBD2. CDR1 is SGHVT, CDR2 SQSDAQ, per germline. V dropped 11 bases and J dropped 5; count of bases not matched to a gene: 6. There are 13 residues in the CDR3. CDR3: CAGSTSGVDTQYF. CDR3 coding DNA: TGTGCCGGATCGACTAGCGGGGTAGATACGCAGTATTTT.

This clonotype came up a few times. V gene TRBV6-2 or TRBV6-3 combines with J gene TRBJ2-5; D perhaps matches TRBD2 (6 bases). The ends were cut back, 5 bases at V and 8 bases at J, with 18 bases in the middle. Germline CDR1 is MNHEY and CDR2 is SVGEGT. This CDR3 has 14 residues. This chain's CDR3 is CASSPVASGETQYF. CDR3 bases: TGTGCCAGCAGTCCTGTAGCGTCGGGGGAAACCCAGTACTTC.

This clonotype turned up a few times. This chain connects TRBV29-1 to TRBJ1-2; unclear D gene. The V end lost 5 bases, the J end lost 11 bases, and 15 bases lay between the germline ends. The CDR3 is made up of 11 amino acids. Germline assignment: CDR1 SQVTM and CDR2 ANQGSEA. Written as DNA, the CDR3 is TGCAGCGTTTACACGGCCCGGCGGTACACCTTC. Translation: CSVYTARRYTF.

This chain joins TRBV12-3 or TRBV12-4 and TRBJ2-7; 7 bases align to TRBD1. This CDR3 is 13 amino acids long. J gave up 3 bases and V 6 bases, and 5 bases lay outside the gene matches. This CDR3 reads CASSLGQIYEQYF. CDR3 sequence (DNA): TGTGCCAGCAGCCTGGGACAGATCTACGAGCAGTACTTC.

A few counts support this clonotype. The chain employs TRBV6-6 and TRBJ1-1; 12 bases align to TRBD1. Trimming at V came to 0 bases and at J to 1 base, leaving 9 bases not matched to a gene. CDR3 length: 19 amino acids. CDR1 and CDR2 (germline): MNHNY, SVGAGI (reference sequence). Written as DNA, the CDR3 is TGTGCCAGCAGTTACTCCGCCGTCCCGGGACAGGGGGCGAACACTGAAGCTTTCTTT. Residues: CASSYSAVPGQGANTEAFF.

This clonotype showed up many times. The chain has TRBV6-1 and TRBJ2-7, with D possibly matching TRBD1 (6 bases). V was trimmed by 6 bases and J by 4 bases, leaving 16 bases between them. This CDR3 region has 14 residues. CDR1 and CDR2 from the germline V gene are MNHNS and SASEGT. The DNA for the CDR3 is TGTGCCAGCAGAGGACAGACTACTCTTTACGAGCAGTACTTC. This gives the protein CASRGQTTLYEQYF.

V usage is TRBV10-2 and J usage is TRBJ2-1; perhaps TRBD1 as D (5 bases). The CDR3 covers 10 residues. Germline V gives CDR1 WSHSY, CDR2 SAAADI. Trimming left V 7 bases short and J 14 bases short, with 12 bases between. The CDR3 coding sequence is TGCGCCAGCAAAGGGGATGCAGAGTTCTTC. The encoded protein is CASKGDAEFF.